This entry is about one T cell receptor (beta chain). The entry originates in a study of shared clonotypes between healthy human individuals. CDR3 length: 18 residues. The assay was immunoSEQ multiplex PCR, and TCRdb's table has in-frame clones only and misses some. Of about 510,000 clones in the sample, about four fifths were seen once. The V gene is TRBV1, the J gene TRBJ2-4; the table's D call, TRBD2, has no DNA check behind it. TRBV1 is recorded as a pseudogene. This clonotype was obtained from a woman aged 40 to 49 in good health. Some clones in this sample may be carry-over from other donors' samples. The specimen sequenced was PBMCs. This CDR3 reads CTSPLLAGGSQAKNIQYF. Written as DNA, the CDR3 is TGCACCAGCCCTCTACTAGCGGGAGGGTCTCAGGCCAAAAACATTCAGTACTTC.